Shown below are 9 T cell receptor beta chains from a single sample sequenced in a study of T cells after yellow fever vaccination. TCRdb re-called the 5' RACE reads with MiXCR, one entry per CDR3 protein. The top ten hold 15% to 20% of the sample, which has 300,000 to 350,000 distinct CDR3 sequences, over 3.5% seen once. Material: PBMCs, obtained 15 days after the yellow fever booster vaccination. These receptors were collected from a man younger than 35 who received the YFV17D yellow fever vaccine.

The table lists this clonotype with a few counts. The rearrangement links TRBV20-1 to TRBJ1-5; TRBD1 agrees at 8 bases. V lost 6 bases and J lost 0; bases outside the gene matches: 7. This CDR3 has 15 residues. CDR1 DFQATT and CDR2 SNEGSKA come from the germline V gene (reference sequence). CDR3 bases: TGCAGTGCCCATTCGACAGGGGATAGCAATCAGCCCCAGCATTTT. Protein: CSAHSTGDSNQPQHF.

This clonotype was recorded at least ten times. The V call is TRBV7-9, the J call TRBJ2-4; no reliable D call. This CDR3 contains 13 residues. The V and J ends lost 2 bases and 4 bases respectively, with 6 bases between them. CDR1 is SEHNR and CDR2 is FQNEAQ in the germline V gene (reference sequence). CDR3 in amino acids: CASSLTGKNIQYF. The CDR3 nucleotides are TGTGCCAGCAGCTTAACCGGGAAAAACATTCAGTACTTC. Variable domain in full (rest from reference TRBV7-9 and TRBJ2-4): DTGVSQNPRHKITKRGQNVTFRCDPISEHNRLYWYRQTLGQGPEFLTYFQNEAQLEKSRLLSDRFSAERPKGSFSTLEIQRTEQGDSAMYLCASSLTGKNIQYFGAGTRLSVL.

J is TRBJ2-2 and V is TRBV20-1; D ambiguous. This CDR3 contains 13 residues. Germline V gene sequence: CDR1 DFQATT, CDR2 SNEGSKA (reference sequence). Trimming stripped 7 bases from V and 2 bases from J, with 11 bases between. The CDR3 loop reads CSVKEENTGELFF. The CDR3 nucleotides are TGCAGTGTTAAAGAGGAAAACACCGGGGAGCTGTTTTTT.

This clonotype was seen more than once but under ten times. The chain combines TRBV6-2 or TRBV6-3 with TRBJ2-2; D is undetermined. This CDR3 region has 11 residues. In germline, CDR1 is MNHEY, CDR2 SVGEGT. With 7 bases removed from V and 6 bases from J, the gap between germline ends came to 6 bases. CDR3 coding DNA: TGTGCCAGCAATTCCGCCGGGGAGCTGTTTTTT. Protein product: CASNSAGELFF.

The V call is TRBV27, the J call TRBJ2-2; D remains ambiguous. Trimming pared 5 bases from V and 8 bases from J, leaving 18 bases between. Germline CDR1 and CDR2: MNHEY and SMNVEV (reference sequence). The CDR3 is 15 amino acids. In DNA, the CDR3 is TGTGCCAGCAGTCCCCGGACCGGGCCGAGGGGGGAGCTGTTTTTT. It specifies CASSPRTGPRGELFF.

This clonotype has more than one count but fewer than ten. This chain links TRBV19 with TRBJ2-3; unclear D gene. The CDR3 extends over 14 amino acids. Between the trimmed V and J ends, which lost 3 bases and 4 bases, there was a span of 11 bases. CDR1 is LNHDA and CDR2 is SQIVND in the germline V gene (reference sequence). The CDR3 sequence is CASSIPPFPDTQYF. DNA of the CDR3: TGTGCCAGTAGTATTCCCCCTTTCCCAGATACGCAGTATTTT. Using reference TRBV19 and TRBJ2-3 for the parts outside the CDR3, the full variable domain is DGGITQSPKYLFRKEGQNVTLSCEQNLNHDAMYWYRQDPGQGLRLIYYSQIVNDFQKGDIAEGYSVSREKKESFPLTVTSAQKNPTAFYLCASSIPPFPDTQYFGPGTRLTVL.

This clonotype occurred many times. V and J are TRBV7-9 and TRBJ1-4; TRBD1 might be the D (5 bases). This CDR3 contains 16 residues. V lost 7 bases and J 7 bases, leaving 22 bases between the germline ends. CDR1 is SEHNR and CDR2 is FQNEAQ in the germline V gene (reference sequence). The CDR3 sequence is CASTFGAISVFEKLFF. CDR3 bases: TGTGCCAGCACCTTCGGGGCCATTTCGGTTTTTGAAAAACTGTTTTTT. The variable domain in full, with the rest retrieved from reference TRBV7-9 and TRBJ1-4, is DTGVSQNPRHKITKRGQNVTFRCDPISEHNRLYWYRQTLGQGPEFLTYFQNEAQLEKSRLLSDRFSAERPKGSFSTLEIQRTEQGDSAMYLCASTFGAISVFEKLFFGSGTQLSVL.

V and J are TRBV19 and TRBJ2-2; D assignment may be TRBD1 or TRBD2 (5 bases each). Trimming removed 4 bases at V and 3 bases at J, with 12 bases between. The CDR3 loop spans 15 amino acids. CDR1 and CDR2 from the germline V gene are LNHDA and SQIVND (reference sequence). CDR3 protein: CASSRGVQDTGELFF. As DNA, the CDR3 is TGTGCCAGTAGTAGAGGGGTTCAGGACACCGGGGAGCTGTTTTTT.

This clonotype was seen ten or more times. This chain uses TRBV7-2 with TRBJ2-5; 9 bases align to TRBD2. This CDR3 has 19 residues. Germline V gene data show CDR1 as SGHTA and CDR2 as FQGNSA. The trim removed 5 bases at V and 5 bases at J, leaving 21 bases unmatched. CDR3 sequence reads: CASSDLGELAGRFAETQYF. DNA of the CDR3: TGTGCCAGCAGCGATCTAGGCGAGCTAGCGGGGAGATTCGCGGAGACCCAGTACTTC.